This section outlines one T cell receptor beta chain sequence together with its context. In its sample, this clone was seen a few times. Its recognized antigen is unknown. No clone much larger than this one lies a single base away; base qualities are absent. Patients with autoimmune disease history or receiving systemic immunosuppression were excluded from the trial. In every dose cohort, peripheral blood was drawn for TCR sequencing at baseline, cycle 4 day 1, and cycle 7 day 1. Samples were obtained from an open-label, multicenter, first-in-human phase I dose-escalation trial of ivuxolimab. Adults with locally advanced or metastatic melanoma, renal cell carcinoma, hepatocellular carcinoma or head and neck squamous cell carcinoma were enrolled in the trial. Before TCR sequencing, CD4+ and CD8+ T cells were separately sorted from peripheral blood. The data were obtained in a study of OX40 agonist ivuxolimab in advanced cancers. Regarding the study in general: Ivuxolimab was a fully human IgG2 agonistic monoclonal antibody targeting the costimulatory receptor OX40 (CD134). Intravenous ivuxolimab was administered to patients every 2 weeks at six dose levels: 0.01, 0.1, 0.3, 1.5, 3 and 10 mg/kg. Of the roughly 52 patients in dose escalation, 19 had hepatocellular carcinoma, around 15 had melanoma, 9 had renal cell carcinoma and 9 had head and neck cancer. In the dose-escalation cohort, 75% to 85% of patients were male, and the mean age was roughly 60 years with a range of roughly 23 to 79. Prior anti-PD-1, anti-PD-L1 or anti-CTLA-4 therapy was permitted, and approximately 40% of dose-escalation patients had received checkpoint inhibitors. Three dose-escalation patients achieved partial responses, one with hepatocellular carcinoma and two with cutaneous melanoma. Peripheral TCRbeta sequencing aimed to test whether ivuxolimab altered TCR sequence diversity and caused clonal T-cell expansion. The paper reports the monotherapy dose-escalation portion (N = 52 patients) of the phase I ivuxolimab trial.

Genomic DNA was isolated from the sorted cells so that the TCRbeta CDR3 region could be sequenced. TCRbeta CDR3 regions were sequenced using the immunoSEQ Assay. TCRdb stores this immuneACCESS table with in-frame sequences only. Part of the clones is absent; in the studies checked, under half of the shortfall reflects unresolved V genes, and no reason is known for the rest. The sample table contains tens of thousands of clones; only one count was recorded for about 90% of them. Roughly 9% of the sample lies in the top ten. The CDR3 goes from the cysteine to the phenylalanine over 17 residues. Only the CDR3 part of the read is kept: 51 bases, read in frame from the first base. V lost 2 bases and J lost 4 bases, and the count of bases not matched to a germline gene is 8. CDR1 and CDR2 were assigned from the germline V gene as SGDLS and YYNGEE. Findings and caveats that apply to the study as a whole: The antigen specificity of the peripheral T cells that underwent clonal expansion was not determined. Low levels of normalized T-cell clonal expansion were also shown by some nonresponding patients. Partial responders in the 0.1-3.0 mg/kg groups had among the lowest normalized peripheral clonal expansion, especially among CD8+ T cells. After ivuxolimab, expanded clones were on average more numerous among CD8+ T cells than among CD4+ T cells. Clonal expansion of both CD4+ and CD8+ blood T cells was observed from baseline to week 6 at doses 0.1 to 3.0 mg/kg.

The TCR was taken from an adult with an advanced solid tumor such as melanoma, head and neck, liver or kidney cancer. The sample was CD4+ or CD8+ T cells sorted from blood, taken in a trial of the OX40 agonist ivuxolimab. The chain employs TRBV9 and TRBJ2-1, and 11 junction bases match TRBD2. The CDR3 loop reads CASSVFSGTSGYNEQFF. DNA sequence: TGTGCCAGCAGCGTTTTTTCGGGGACTAGCGGTTACAATGAGCAGTTCTTC.